The present T cell receptor (beta chain) was sequenced within a study of T cells after yellow fever vaccination. MiXCR, applied by TCRdb to the 5' RACE reads, yields one record per CDR3 protein. The sample comprises hundreds of thousands of distinct CDR3 sequences, 9.5% to 15% of which are singletons, and more than 3% rests with the top ten. CDR3 length: 15 residues. V shed 5 bases and J shed 0 bases, with 11 bases lying between them. From germline, CDR1 is SGHTA and CDR2 FQGNSA. The V and J genes are TRBV7-2 and TRBJ2-1; D is ambiguous. The TCR comes from a man aged 18 to 29 who received the YFV17D yellow fever vaccine. Sequencing used CD4+ T cells sorted from PBMCs, obtained 15 days after the yellow fever booster vaccination. CDR3 amino acids: CASSPFRISYNEQFF. DNA for the CDR3: TGTGCCAGCAGCCCCTTCCGCATCTCCTACAATGAGCAGTTCTTC.